Following are 3 T cell receptor beta chains from one sample sequenced in a study of blood T cell repertoires in COVID-19. Measured with immunoSEQ multiplex PCR; TCRdb has only the in-frame clones, and not every one. The table has under 50,000 clones, about 88% seen once; the top ten hold about 35%. Sequencing was done on a sample of peripheral blood. Receptors originate from a man aged 65 to 79 with active COVID-19.

The rearrangement joins TRBV7-2 to TRBJ2-7; 13 bases align to TRBD2. Per germline, CDR1 SGHTA and CDR2 FQGNSA. The V segment lost 3 bases and the J segment 6 bases; nucleotides outside the gene matches: 2. The CDR3 sequence is 14 residues long. CDR3: CASSLGTSGTEQYF. In nucleotides, the CDR3 is TGTGCCAGCAGCTTGGGGACTAGCGGGACCGAGCAGTACTTC.

The rearrangement joins TRBV7-2 to TRBJ2-4, with D possibly being TRBD1 (6 bases). Germline CDR1 SGHTA, CDR2 FQGNSA. V lost 4 bases and J lost 5, with 15 bases in between. This CDR3 has 15 residues. The CDR3 region is CASSSSRDTQNIQYF. The CDR3 DNA reads as TGTGCCAGCAGCTCCTCGAGGGACACCCAAAACATTCAGTACTTC.

This sequence joins TRBV10-3 and TRBJ1-4; the match to TRBD1 covers 9 bases. The CDR3 runs 14 residues. After removal of 4 bases from V and 7 bases from J, the junction contained 4 bases not matched to a gene. Germline V lookup: CDR1 ENHRY, CDR2 SYGVKD. The CDR3 sequence is CAISGTGEGEKLFF. The CDR3 bases are TGTGCCATCAGTGGGACAGGGGAGGGTGAAAAACTGTTTTTT.